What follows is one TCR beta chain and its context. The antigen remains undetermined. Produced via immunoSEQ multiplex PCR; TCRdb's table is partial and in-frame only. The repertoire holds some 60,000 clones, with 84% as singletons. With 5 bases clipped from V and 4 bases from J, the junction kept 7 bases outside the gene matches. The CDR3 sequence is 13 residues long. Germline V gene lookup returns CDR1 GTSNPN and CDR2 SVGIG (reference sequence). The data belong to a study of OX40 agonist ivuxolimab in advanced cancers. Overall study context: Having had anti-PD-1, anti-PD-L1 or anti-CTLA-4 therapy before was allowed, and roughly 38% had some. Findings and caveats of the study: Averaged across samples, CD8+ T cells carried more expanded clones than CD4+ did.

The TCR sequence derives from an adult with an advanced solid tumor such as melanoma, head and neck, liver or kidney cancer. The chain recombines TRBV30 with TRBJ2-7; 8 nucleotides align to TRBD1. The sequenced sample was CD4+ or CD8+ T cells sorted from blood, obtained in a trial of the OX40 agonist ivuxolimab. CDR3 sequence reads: CAWRSTGVYEQYF. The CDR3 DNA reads TGTGCCTGGCGATCGACAGGGGTATACGAGCAGTACTTC.